This is a list of T cell receptor beta chains from one sample in a study of early T cells in non-severe SARS-CoV-2 infection. TCRdb fed the 5' RACE reads into MiXCR, producing one record per CDR3 protein. The profile shows 36,000 or so distinct CDR3 sequences, 4% to 5% of them singletons. Sample: whole blood. These receptors all come from an adult who was a healthcare worker with PCR-confirmed SARS-CoV-2 infection or an uninfected control (not recorded which). CDR3s include the opening cysteine and the closing phenylalanine or tryptophan. The order of the fields is V gene, clone size, J gene, D gene, CDR3 DNA, CDR3 protein. A D gene is named only where the DNA matches it firmly. A clone size is listed for some rows: how often the clone was seen (once, few, many), or a class if it is expanded.

V: TRBV10-2
size: many
J: TRBJ1-6
D: NA
DNA: TGCGCCAGCAGTGAGTCGCGAGGGATGGGGAATAATTCACCCCTCCACTTT
CDR3: CASSESRGMGNNSPLHF

V: TRBV6-4
size: many
J: TRBJ2-3
D: TRBD2
DNA: TGTGCCAGCAGTGACGACGCGGGGGGCCCCACAGATACGCAGTATTTT
CDR3: CASSDDAGGPTDTQYF

V: TRBV21-1
size: many
J: TRBJ1-4
D: NA
DNA: TGTGCCAGCAGCAAGACAGGGGAGAATGAAAAACTGTTTTTT
CDR3: CASSKTGENEKLFF

V: TRBV11-2
size: many
J: TRBJ2-3
D: NA
DNA: TGTGCCAGCAGCTTAGGCCGGGAAGGACGCACAGATACGCAGTATTTT
CDR3: CASSLGREGRTDTQYF

V: TRBV5-1
size: many
J: TRBJ2-7
D: TRBD2
DNA: TGCGCCAGCAGCTTCTTAGCGGGAGGGCCCGGCGAGCAGTACTTC
CDR3: CASSFLAGGPGEQYF

V: TRBV5-1
size: many
J: TRBJ1-1
D: NA
DNA: TGCGCCAGCAGCTTGGCCGGGGGTTTGGACACTGAAGCTTTCTTT
CDR3: CASSLAGGLDTEAFF

V: TRBV5-1
size: many
J: TRBJ2-2
D: NA
DNA: TGCGCCAGCAGCTTGGTGGGTCCAGGGGCCGGGGAGCTGTTTTTT
CDR3: CASSLVGPGAGELFF

V: TRBV11-2
size: NA
J: TRBJ1-2
D: NA
DNA: TGTGCCAGCAGCCCTGATCGTGGCTACACCTTC
CDR3: CASSPDRGYTF

V: TRBV10-2
size: NA
J: TRBJ2-5
D: TRBD2
DNA: TGCGCCAGCACCCGGACAGCGGGGGCCCAAGAGACCCAGTACTTC
CDR3: CASTRTAGAQETQYF

V: TRBV12-5
size: many
J: TRBJ2-1
D: TRBD1
DNA: TGTGCTAGTGGTCGGGACAGGGTGAGCGAGCAGTTCTTC
CDR3: CASGRDRVSEQFF

V: TRBV6-1
size: many
J: TRBJ1-1
D: NA
DNA: TGTGCCAGCAGTGAAGCTTACGGGCGCGGGATGGGCACTGAAGCTTTCTTT
CDR3: CASSEAYGRGMGTEAFF

V: TRBV7-3
size: many
J: TRBJ1-1
D: NA
DNA: TGTGCCAGCAGCCCGATGGGACAGAACACTGAAGCTTTCTTT
CDR3: CASSPMGQNTEAFF

V: TRBV7-8
size: few
J: TRBJ2-7
D: TRBD2
DNA: TGTGCCAGCAGCCCAAACCTAGCGGGAGATTCCGAGCAGTACTTC
CDR3: CASSPNLAGDSEQYF

V: TRBV19
size: many
J: TRBJ2-4
D: TRBD2
DNA: TGTGCCAGCGCCGAGGAGCGGGGGGCCCCGGGAGCCAAAAACATTCAGTACTTC
CDR3: CASAEERGAPGAKNIQYF

V: TRBV10-1
size: many
J: TRBJ1-1
D: NA
DNA: TGCGCCAGCAGTGACCCGAACACTGAAGCTTTCTTT
CDR3: CASSDPNTEAFF

V: TRBV5-1
size: many
J: TRBJ2-7
D: NA
DNA: TGCGCCAGCAGCTTGGGAGGGACGGTGTCCTACGAGCAGTACTTC
CDR3: CASSLGGTVSYEQYF

V: TRBV5-1
size: many
J: TRBJ2-7
D: NA
DNA: TGCGCCAGCACCGCGGCCTCCTACGAGCAGTACTTC
CDR3: CASTAASYEQYF

V: TRBV5-1
size: many
J: TRBJ2-1
D: TRBD2
DNA: TGCGCCAGCAGCTTGGGGCTAGCGGGAGGGCTCCATGAGCAGTTCTTC
CDR3: CASSLGLAGGLHEQFF

V: TRBV20-1
size: NA
J: TRBJ2-1
D: NA
DNA: TGCAGTGCTAGTATTCGCAATGAGCAGTTCTTC
CDR3: CSASIRNEQFF

V: TRBV7-8
size: NA
J: TRBJ2-4
D: NA
DNA: TGTGCCAGCAGCTTAGACCAGGGAGGGGGCATTCAGTACTTC
CDR3: CASSLDQGGGIQYF

V: TRBV28
size: many
J: TRBJ2-1
D: TRBD2
DNA: TGTGCCAGCAGGGAGAGCGGGGGGCCAAGGAATGAGCAGTTCTTC
CDR3: CASRESGGPRNEQFF